The 25 T cell receptor beta chains given below trace back to one sample, sequenced in a study of T cells in Graves' hyperthyroidism and ophthalmopathy. The source material, RNA transcripts, was used to amplify TCR beta CDR3 regions. The TCR CDR3 was amplified in a first-round RT-PCR using the HTBI primer set. TCRdb called the multiplex PCR reads again in MiXCR, with one record for every CDR3 protein. Of fewer than 550,000 distinct CDR3 sequences listed, roughly 25% are singletons. The sequenced sample was blood. The receptor set was obtained from a woman aged 30 to 39 with Graves' ophthalmopathy.

CDR3 nucleotides: TGCGCCAGCAGCTTGGAGGTGCAAGGGCAGCCCCAGCATTTT. Translated: CASSLEVQGQPQHF. The genes are TRBV5-1 and TRBJ1-5; D is uncertain. Germline V lookup: CDR1 SGHRS, CDR2 YFSETQ. The CDR3 length is 14 residues. Trimming left V 0 bases short and J 7 bases short, with 11 bases between.

The V call is TRBV12-3 or TRBV12-4, the J call TRBJ1-1; TRBD1 might be the D (5 bases). CDR3 size: 15 residues. Trimming cost V 10 bases and J 0 bases, with 18 bases left between them. The CDR3 loop is CATTPRQSMNTEAFF. The CDR3 DNA sequence: TGTGCCACAACACCCAGACAGTCCATGAACACTGAAGCTTTCTTT.

There are a few counts of this clonotype. The J gene is TRBJ2-3, the V gene TRBV11-2; no firm D call. CDR3 size: 14 residues. V gave up 1 base and J gave up 4 bases, with 9 bases separating them. Germline CDR1 is SGHAT and CDR2 is FQNNGV. CDR3: CASSLALAPDTQYF. CDR3 DNA sequence: TGTGCCAGCAGCTTAGCTTTAGCCCCAGATACGCAGTATTTT.

The V call is TRBV20-1, the J call TRBJ1-5; TRBD1 aligns across 7 bases. This CDR3 contains 13 residues. CDR1 and CDR2 from the germline V gene are DFQATT and SNEGSKA (reference sequence). Trimming at V came to 5 bases and at J to 2 bases, leaving 3 bases not matched to a gene. CDR3 sequence reads: CSAGGTGNQPQHF. The CDR3 bases are TGCAGTGCTGGGGGGACAGGCAATCAGCCCCAGCATTTT.

This clonotype has at least ten counts. The gene calls are TRBV6-5 and TRBJ1-1, with D possibly being TRBD1 (6 bases). V was cut by 0 bases and J by 8 bases, with 13 bases left in between. This CDR3 comprises 14 residues. Germline lookup yields CDR1 MNHEY and CDR2 SVGAGI. The CDR3 reads CASSYSIQGREAFF. In DNA form, the CDR3 reads TGTGCCAGCAGTTACTCGATCCAGGGGCGGGAAGCTTTCTTT.

V gene TRBV28 combines with J gene TRBJ1-5; D unresolved. The CDR3 covers 13 residues. CDR1 and CDR2 (germline): MDHEN, SYDVKM. Between the trimmed V and J ends, which lost 7 bases and 9 bases, there was a span of 16 bases. DNA of the CDR3: TGTGCCAGCACTGGGATTTTCATCGGGCCCCAGCATTTT. Amino acid sequence: CASTGIFIGPQHF. The full variable domain, rest sourced from reference TRBV28 and TRBJ1-5, is DVKVTQSSRYLVKRTGEKVFLECVQDMDHENMFWYRQDPGLGLRLIYFSYDVKMKEKGDIPEGYSVSREKKERFSLILESASTNQTSMYLCASTGIFIGPQHFGDGTRLSIL.

In this sample, this clonotype turned up many times. The chain combines TRBV20-1 with TRBJ2-5, with D perhaps being TRBD1 or TRBD2 (5 bases each). CDR3 length: 14 amino acids. The germline V gene encodes CDR1 DFQATT and CDR2 SNEGSKA (reference sequence). Trimming cost V 0 bases and J 5 bases, with 13 bases left between them. The chain's CDR3 is CSARDPGAGETQYF. As DNA, the CDR3 is TGCAGTGCTAGAGATCCCGGGGCCGGGGAGACCCAGTACTTC.

This clonotype was recorded at least ten times. The chain joins TRBV12-3 or TRBV12-4 to TRBJ2-7, with D perhaps TRBD2 (6 bases). This CDR3 has 11 residues. V was trimmed by 7 bases and J by 4 bases, leaving 8 bases between them. The CDR3, as DNA: TGTGCCAGCAAGCGGGCGTACGAGCAGTACTTC. Translating gives CASKRAYEQYF.

This clonotype came up many times. The V gene is TRBV7-2, the J gene TRBJ2-5, with D perhaps matching TRBD2 (6 bases). The V gene's germline CDR1 is SGHTA and CDR2 FQGNSA. The CDR3 contains 13 residues. V was clipped by 8 bases and J by 2 bases, with 12 bases between them. The CDR3 spells CASGTEPQETQYF. In DNA, the CDR3 is TGTGCCAGCGGGACTGAGCCGCAAGAGACCCAGTACTTC.

This clonotype was recorded at least ten times. This rearrangement joins TRBV19 to TRBJ1-5; tentatively, D is TRBD1 (6 bases). The V end lost 6 bases, the J end lost 0 bases, and 15 bases lay between the germline ends. The CDR3 is 16 residues long. CDR1 and CDR2 (germline): LNHDA, SQIVND (reference sequence). This CDR3 is CASRGAGDLSNQPQHF. CDR3 DNA: TGTGCCAGTAGGGGGGCAGGAGACCTTAGCAATCAGCCCCAGCATTTT.

The chain links TRBV25-1 to TRBJ2-5; 15 nucleotides match TRBD2. The CDR3 has 15 residues. In germline, CDR1 is MGHDK, CDR2 SYGVNS. The junction had 3 bases not matched to a gene; V was cut back by 4 bases and J by 6 bases. The CDR3 protein is CASSAGLAGGKTQYF. CDR3 nucleotides: TGTGCCAGCAGTGCAGGACTAGCGGGGGGGAAGACCCAGTACTTC.

This clonotype has only a few counts. The chain couples TRBV10-3 to TRBJ1-3, with D unclear. Per the germline V gene, CDR1 is ENHRY and CDR2 is SYGVKD. The V end was cut by 3 bases, the J end by 1 base, with 10 bases between. The CDR3 sequence is 15 residues long. CDR3 in DNA: TGTGCCATCAGTGAAGTCTTCCTTTCTGGAAACACCATATATTTT. The encoded protein is CAISEVFLSGNTIYF.

The chain employs TRBV6-2 or TRBV6-3 and TRBJ1-1, with TRBD1 matching over 9 bases. Germline CDR1 is MNHEY and CDR2 is SVGEGT. The ends lost 5 bases at V and 1 base at J; junction bases unmatched: 5. This CDR3 is built from 15 residues. Here the CDR3 reads CASSTGGGRNTEAFF. The CDR3, as DNA: TGTGCCAGCAGTACAGGGGGCGGGAGGAACACTGAAGCTTTCTTT.

The rearrangement joins TRBV12-3 or TRBV12-4 to TRBJ1-3, with 9 bases aligning to TRBD1. V was pared by 4 bases and J by 4 bases, with 2 bases of the junction left unmatched. The CDR3 totals 14 residues. The CDR3 DNA sequence: TGTGCCAGCAGTTCCGGGACAGGGGGAAACACCATATATTTT. Protein product: CASSSGTGGNTIYF.

This clonotype has only a few counts. This chain joins TRBV4-1 and TRBJ1-2, with TRBD1 as a possible D gene (6 bases). V lost 2 bases to trimming and J lost 1 base, with 14 bases between them. The V gene's germline CDR1 is MGHRA and CDR2 YSYEKL. There are 16 residues in the CDR3. The CDR3 spells CASSQWVRGLNYGYTF. DNA for the CDR3: TGCGCCAGCAGCCAATGGGTCAGGGGACTTAACTATGGCTACACCTTC.

The chain recombines TRBV29-1 with TRBJ2-7, with 9 bases fitting TRBD1. This CDR3 comprises 13 residues. Per germline, CDR1 SQVTM and CDR2 ANQGSEA. J was trimmed by 3 bases and V by 7 bases; bases with no gene match: 7. CDR3 sequence reads: CSAKGQGYYEQYF. The CDR3 coding sequence is TGCAGCGCAAAGGGACAGGGATACTACGAGCAGTACTTC.

This clonotype was detected many times. The V call is TRBV18, the J call TRBJ2-5; D is ambiguous. Trimming shortened V by 3 bases and J by 4 bases, and 6 bases separated the two germline ends. Germline V gene sequence: CDR1 KGHSH, CDR2 LQKENI. The CDR3 consists of 12 residues. CDR3 amino acids: CASSPPLETQYF. For the CDR3, the DNA is TGTGCCAGCTCACCGCCCTTAGAGACCCAGTACTTC.

This clonotype has ten or more counts. This chain joins TRBV27 and TRBJ1-2; a possible D gene is TRBD1 (5 bases). Trimming removed 5 bases at V and 8 bases at J, with 15 bases between. The CDR3 spans 13 residues. CDR1 MNHEY and CDR2 SMNVEV come from the germline V gene (reference sequence). CDR3 DNA: TGTGCCAGCAGTCCCCCGATTCCAGGGGGCTACACCTTC. Protein product: CASSPPIPGGYTF.

This clonotype was found many times. This chain connects TRBV7-9 to TRBJ2-5, with 10 bases that match TRBD2. Germline V gene lookup returns CDR1 SEHNR and CDR2 FQNEAQ (reference sequence). J was trimmed by 2 bases and V by 3 bases; bases with no gene match: 6. The CDR3 contains 16 residues. CDR3 nucleotide sequence: TGTGCCAGCAGCTTTTATAGCGGGGGGTCGCAAGAGACCCAGTACTTC. This sequence encodes CASSFYSGGSQETQYF.

This clonotype showed up many times. The chain combines TRBV20-1 with TRBJ2-7; D tentatively fits TRBD1 or TRBD2 (5 bases each). The V end was cut by 3 bases, the J end by 2 bases, with 11 bases between. Germline lookup yields CDR1 DFQATT and CDR2 SNEGSKA (reference sequence). This CDR3 has 13 residues. DNA of the CDR3: TGCAGTGCTAGGAGGGGCTCAACCTACGAGCAGTACTTC. Translation gives CSARRGSTYEQYF.

This clonotype was observed many times. The chain uses TRBV7-9 and TRBJ1-1, with D uncertain. Germline-derived CDR1 and CDR2 are SEHNR and FQNEAQ (reference sequence). V was cut by 3 bases and J by 5 bases, with 7 bases left in between. This CDR3 has 12 amino acids. The DNA of the CDR3 is TGTGCCAGCAGCTTCCAGGAGACTGAAGCTTTCTTT. Translation: CASSFQETEAFF.

In this sample, this clonotype turned up many times. The CDR3: CSARGWTDSGNTIYF. The DNA of the CDR3 is TGCAGTGCTAGAGGATGGACAGACTCTGGAAACACCATATATTTT. The chain is built from TRBV20-1 and TRBJ1-3, with a weak D call TRBD1 (6 bases). The germline V and J ends were trimmed by 1 base and 0 bases, with 10 bases remaining between them. Germline CDR1 and CDR2: DFQATT and SNEGSKA (reference sequence). This CDR3 contains 15 residues.

The CDR3 region is CASSPRGGRAAYGYTF. Written as DNA, the CDR3 is TGTGCCAGCAGTCCCCGCGGGGGGAGGGCCGCCTATGGCTACACCTTC. The J gene is TRBJ1-2, the V gene TRBV6-1, with D perhaps TRBD1 (5 bases). V was cut by 5 bases and J by 4 bases, with 20 bases left in between. CDR3 length: 16 amino acids. Germline V gives CDR1 MNHNS, CDR2 SASEGT.

This clonotype was found many times. The chain has TRBV12-3 or TRBV12-4 and TRBJ1-2, with a weak D call TRBD1 (6 bases). The germline V and J ends were trimmed by 7 bases and 6 bases, with 15 bases remaining between them. The CDR3 runs to 13 residues. The CDR3 nucleotides read TGTGCCAGCACTACTTCTTGGACAGATGGCTACACCTTC. Its translation: CASTTSWTDGYTF.

In this sample, this clonotype turned up a few times. V usage is TRBV6-2 or TRBV6-3 and J usage is TRBJ1-2, with 7 bases fitting TRBD1. The CDR3 is made up of 14 amino acids. The V gene's germline CDR1 is MNHEY and CDR2 SVGEGT. The J segment lost 1 base and the V segment lost 6 bases, leaving 5 bases of the junction unmatched. For the CDR3, the DNA is TGTGCCAGCAGGACCGGGACAGATAACTATGGCTACACCTTC. Its translation is CASRTGTDNYGYTF.